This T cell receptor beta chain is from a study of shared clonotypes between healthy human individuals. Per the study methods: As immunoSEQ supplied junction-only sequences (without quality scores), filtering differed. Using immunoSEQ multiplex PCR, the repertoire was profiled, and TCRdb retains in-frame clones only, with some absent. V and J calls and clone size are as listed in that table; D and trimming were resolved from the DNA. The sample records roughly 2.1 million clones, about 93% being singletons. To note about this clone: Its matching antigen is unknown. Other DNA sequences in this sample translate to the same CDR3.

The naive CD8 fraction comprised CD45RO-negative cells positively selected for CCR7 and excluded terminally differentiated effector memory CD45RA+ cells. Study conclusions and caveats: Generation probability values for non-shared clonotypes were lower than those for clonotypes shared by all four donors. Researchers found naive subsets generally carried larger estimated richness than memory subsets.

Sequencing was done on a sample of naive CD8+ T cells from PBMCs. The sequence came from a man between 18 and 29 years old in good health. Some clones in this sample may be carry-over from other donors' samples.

The CDR3 reads CASSLVYNEQFF. The CDR3 DNA follows: TGTGCCAGCAGCTTAGTTTACAATGAGCAGTTCTTC. The genes are TRBV7-2 and TRBJ2-1; D remains unclear. The V end lost 1 base, the J end lost 4 bases, and 2 bases lay between the germline ends. The germline V gene has CDR1 SGHTA and CDR2 FQGNSA. This CDR3 region has 12 residues.